A selection of T cell receptor beta chains follows, all from one sample in a study of read filtering for tumor transcriptome and immune sequencing. TCRdb reprocessed the reads via MiXCR and lists one record per CDR3 protein. The repertoire holds about 24,000 distinct CDR3 sequences, approximately 22% seen once, with roughly a sixth in the top ten. The sequenced material came from a population of CD138-negative cells sorted from bone marrow. These TCRs come from a donor at least 40 years old with multiple myeloma. The CDR3 runs from the conserved cysteine through the conserved F or W. D genes are given only for firm matches. Size is omitted from some rows. Given values are once, few, many or a class for expanded clones.

j_call | clone_size | d_call | v_call | cdr3_aa | cdr3_nt
TRBJ2-3 | many | TRBD2 | TRBV6-1 | CASIPGLAQGDTQYF | TGTGCCAGCATCCCGGGACTAGCACAGGGAGATACGCAGTATTTT
TRBJ2-1 | many | TRBD2 | TRBV9 | CASSVRLAGEQFF | TGTGCCAGCAGCGTCCGACTAGCAGGTGAGCAGTTCTTC
TRBJ2-3 | many | TRBD2 | TRBV12-3/TRBV12-4 | CASSLSRETDTQYF | TGTGCCAGCAGTCTCTCGCGGGAGACAGATACGCAGTATTTT
TRBJ1-1 | many | - | TRBV7-9 | CASTSRDWGRWDF | TGTGCCAGCACCTCACGGGACTGGGGTCGTTGGGACTTT
TRBJ1-1 | many | TRBD1 | TRBV7-9 | CASSLAAGTVNTEAFF | TGTGCCAGCAGCTTAGCTGCCGGGACAGTGAACACTGAAGCTTTCTTT
TRBJ2-5 | many | TRBD2 | TRBV29-1 | CSVVSLAGETQYF | TGCAGCGTTGTTAGTCTAGCGGGCGAGACCCAGTACTTC
TRBJ2-2 | many | TRBD1 | TRBV5-1 | CASSPDRVGGELFF | TGCGCCAGCAGCCCAGACAGGGTTGGCGGGGAGCTGTTTTTT
TRBJ1-1 | many | TRBD1 | TRBV30 | CAWSVRQGRQTEAFF | TGTGCCTGGAGTGTCCGACAGGGGAGGCAGACTGAAGCTTTCTTT
TRBJ2-7 | many | - | TRBV3-1 | CASSHLSGQAYEQYF | TGTGCCAGCAGCCACCTTAGCGGCCAAGCCTACGAGCAGTACTTC
TRBJ2-1 | many | TRBD2 | TRBV19 | CASSQVGLAFSNEQLF | TGTGCCAGTAGTCAAGTCGGACTAGCGTTTTCCAATGAGCAGCTCTTC
TRBJ2-3 | many | TRBD2 | TRBV29-1 | CSANGGLAGLTDTQYF | TGCAGCGCTAATGGCGGCCTAGCGGGGCTGACAGATACGCAGTATTTT
TRBJ2-1 | few | TRBD2 | TRBV7-2 | CASSLAASGYNEQFF | TGTGCCAGCAGCTTAGCGGCTAGCGGATACAATGAGCAGTTCTTC
TRBJ1-4 | many | TRBD1 | TRBV7-9 | CASQGTGQGYEKLFF | TGTGCCAGCCAAGGCACCGGACAGGGGTACGAAAAACTGTTTTTT
TRBJ1-1 | many | - | TRBV5-5 | CASSLRWSPDTEAFF | TGTGCCAGCAGCTTGAGATGGAGTCCGGACACTGAAGCTTTCTTT
TRBJ1-1 | - | - | TRBV2 | CASGAMGMNTEAFF | TGTGCCAGCGGTGCGATGGGGATGAACACTGAAGCTTTCTTT
TRBJ1-5 | many | - | TRBV28 | CASMGNYNQPQHF | TGTGCCAGCATGGGTAACTACAATCAGCCCCAGCATTTT
TRBJ2-7 | many | TRBD2 | TRBV10-2 | CASSAGALSYEQYF | TGCGCCAGCAGCGCGGGAGCACTCTCCTACGAGCAGTACTTC